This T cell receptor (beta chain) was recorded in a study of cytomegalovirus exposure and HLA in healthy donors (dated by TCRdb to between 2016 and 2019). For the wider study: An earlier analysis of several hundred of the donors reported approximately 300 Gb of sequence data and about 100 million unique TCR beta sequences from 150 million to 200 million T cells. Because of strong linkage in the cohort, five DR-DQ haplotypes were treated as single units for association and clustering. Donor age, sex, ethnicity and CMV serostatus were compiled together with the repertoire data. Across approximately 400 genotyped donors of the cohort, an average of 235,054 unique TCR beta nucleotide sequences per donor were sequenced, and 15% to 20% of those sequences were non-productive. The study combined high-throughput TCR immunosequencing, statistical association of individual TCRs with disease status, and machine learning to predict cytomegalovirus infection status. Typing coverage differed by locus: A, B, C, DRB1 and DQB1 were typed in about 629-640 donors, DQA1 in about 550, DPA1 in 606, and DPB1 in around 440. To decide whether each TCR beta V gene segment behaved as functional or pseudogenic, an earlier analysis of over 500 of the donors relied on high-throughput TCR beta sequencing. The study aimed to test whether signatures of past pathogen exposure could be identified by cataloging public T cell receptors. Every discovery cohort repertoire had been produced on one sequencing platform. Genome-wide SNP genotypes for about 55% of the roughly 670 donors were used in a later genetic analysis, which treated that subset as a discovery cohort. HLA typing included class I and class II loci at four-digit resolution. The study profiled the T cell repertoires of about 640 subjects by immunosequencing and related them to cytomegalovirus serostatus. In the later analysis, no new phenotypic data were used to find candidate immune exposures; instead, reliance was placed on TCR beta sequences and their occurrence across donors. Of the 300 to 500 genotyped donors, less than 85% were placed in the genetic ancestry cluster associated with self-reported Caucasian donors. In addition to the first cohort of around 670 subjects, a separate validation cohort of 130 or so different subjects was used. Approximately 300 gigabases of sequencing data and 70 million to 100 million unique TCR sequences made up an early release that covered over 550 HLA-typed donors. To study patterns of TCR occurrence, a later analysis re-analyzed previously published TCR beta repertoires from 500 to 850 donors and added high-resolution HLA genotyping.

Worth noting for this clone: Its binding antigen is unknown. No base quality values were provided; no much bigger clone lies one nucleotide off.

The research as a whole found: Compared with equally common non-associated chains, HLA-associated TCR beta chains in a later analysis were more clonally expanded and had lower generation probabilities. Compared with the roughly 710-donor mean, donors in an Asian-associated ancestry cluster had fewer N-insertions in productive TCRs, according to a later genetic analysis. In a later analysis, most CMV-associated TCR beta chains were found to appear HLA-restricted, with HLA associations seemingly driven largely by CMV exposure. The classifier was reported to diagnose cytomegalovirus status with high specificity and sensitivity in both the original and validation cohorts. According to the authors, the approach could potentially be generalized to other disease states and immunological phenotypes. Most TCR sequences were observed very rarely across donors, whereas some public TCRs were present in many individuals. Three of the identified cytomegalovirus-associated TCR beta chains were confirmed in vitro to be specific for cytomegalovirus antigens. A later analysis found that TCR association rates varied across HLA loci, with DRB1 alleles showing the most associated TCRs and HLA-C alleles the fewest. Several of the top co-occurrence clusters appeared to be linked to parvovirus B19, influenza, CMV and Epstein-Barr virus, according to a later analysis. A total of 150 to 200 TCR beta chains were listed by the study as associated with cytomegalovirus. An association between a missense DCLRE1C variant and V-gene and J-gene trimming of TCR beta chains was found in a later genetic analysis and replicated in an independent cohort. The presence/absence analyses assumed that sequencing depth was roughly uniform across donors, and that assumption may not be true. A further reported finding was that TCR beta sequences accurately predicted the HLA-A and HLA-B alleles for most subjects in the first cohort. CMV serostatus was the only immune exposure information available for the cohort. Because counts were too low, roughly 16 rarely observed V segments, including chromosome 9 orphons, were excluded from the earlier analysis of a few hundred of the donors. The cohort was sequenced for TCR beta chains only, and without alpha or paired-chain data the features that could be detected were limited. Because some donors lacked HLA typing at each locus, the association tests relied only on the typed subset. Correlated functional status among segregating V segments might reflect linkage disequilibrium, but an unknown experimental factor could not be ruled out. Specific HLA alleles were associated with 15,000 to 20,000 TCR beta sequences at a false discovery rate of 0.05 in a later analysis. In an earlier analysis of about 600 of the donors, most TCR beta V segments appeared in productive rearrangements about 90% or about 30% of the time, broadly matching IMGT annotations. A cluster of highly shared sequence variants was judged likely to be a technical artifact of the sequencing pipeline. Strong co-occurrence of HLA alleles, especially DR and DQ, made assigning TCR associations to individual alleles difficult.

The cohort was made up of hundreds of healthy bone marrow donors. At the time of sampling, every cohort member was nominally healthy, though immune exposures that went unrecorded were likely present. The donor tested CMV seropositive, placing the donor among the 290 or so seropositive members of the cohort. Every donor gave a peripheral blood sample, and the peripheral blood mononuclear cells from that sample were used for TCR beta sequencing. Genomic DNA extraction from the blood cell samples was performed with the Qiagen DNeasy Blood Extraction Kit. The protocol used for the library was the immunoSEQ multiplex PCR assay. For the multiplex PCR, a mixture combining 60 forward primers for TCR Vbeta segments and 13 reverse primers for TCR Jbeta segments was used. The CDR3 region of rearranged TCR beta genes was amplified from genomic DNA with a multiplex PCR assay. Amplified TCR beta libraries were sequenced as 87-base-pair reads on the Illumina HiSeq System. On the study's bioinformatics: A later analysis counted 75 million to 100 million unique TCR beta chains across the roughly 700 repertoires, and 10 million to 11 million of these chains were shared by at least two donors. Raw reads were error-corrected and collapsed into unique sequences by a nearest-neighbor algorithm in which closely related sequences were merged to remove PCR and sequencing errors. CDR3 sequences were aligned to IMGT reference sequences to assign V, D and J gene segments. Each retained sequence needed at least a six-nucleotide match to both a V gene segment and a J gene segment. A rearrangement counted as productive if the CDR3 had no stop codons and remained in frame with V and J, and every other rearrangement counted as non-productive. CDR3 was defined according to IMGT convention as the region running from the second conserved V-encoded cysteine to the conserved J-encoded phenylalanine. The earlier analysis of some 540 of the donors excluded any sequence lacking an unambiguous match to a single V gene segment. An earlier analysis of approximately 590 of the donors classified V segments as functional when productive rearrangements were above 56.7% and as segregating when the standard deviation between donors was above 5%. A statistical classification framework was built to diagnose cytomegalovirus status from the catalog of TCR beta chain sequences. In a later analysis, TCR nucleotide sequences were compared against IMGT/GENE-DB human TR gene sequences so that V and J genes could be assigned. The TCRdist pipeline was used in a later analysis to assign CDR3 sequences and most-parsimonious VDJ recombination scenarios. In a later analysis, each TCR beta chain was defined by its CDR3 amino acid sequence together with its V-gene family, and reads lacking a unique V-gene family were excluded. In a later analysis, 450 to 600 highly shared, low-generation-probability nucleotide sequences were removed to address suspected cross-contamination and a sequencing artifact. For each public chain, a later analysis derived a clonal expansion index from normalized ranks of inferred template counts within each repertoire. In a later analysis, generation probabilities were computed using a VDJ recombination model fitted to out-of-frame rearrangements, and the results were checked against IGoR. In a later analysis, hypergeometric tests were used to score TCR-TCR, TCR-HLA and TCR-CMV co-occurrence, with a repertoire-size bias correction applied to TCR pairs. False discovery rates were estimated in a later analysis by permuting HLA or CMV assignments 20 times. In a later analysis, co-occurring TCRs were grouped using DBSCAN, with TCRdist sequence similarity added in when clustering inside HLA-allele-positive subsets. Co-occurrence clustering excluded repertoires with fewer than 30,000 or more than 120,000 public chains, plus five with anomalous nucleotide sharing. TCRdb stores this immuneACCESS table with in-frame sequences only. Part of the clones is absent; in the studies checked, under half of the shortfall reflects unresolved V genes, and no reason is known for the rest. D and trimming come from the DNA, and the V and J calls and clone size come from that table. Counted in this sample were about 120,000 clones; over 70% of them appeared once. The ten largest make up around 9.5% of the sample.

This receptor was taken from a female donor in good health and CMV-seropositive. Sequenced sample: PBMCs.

The DNA sequence reads TGTGCCAGTGGGTGGACAGCCTCTGGAAACACCATATATTTT. Its coded protein is CASGWTASGNTIYF. The V and J segments used are TRBV19 and TRBJ1-3, with TRBD1 tentatively as D gene (6 bases match). Taken from cysteine to phenylalanine, the CDR3 has 14 residues. Just the 42-base CDR3 DNA is kept, in frame starting at base 1. V and J lose 8 bases and 0 bases, and a span of 11 bases separates them. CDR1 is given as LNHDA and CDR2 as SQIVND, both from the germline V gene (reference sequence).